Listed here is a single T cell receptor (beta chain). This specimen belongs to a study of blood T cell repertoires in COVID-19. For the study at large: T cells, B-cell-depleted T cells, or PBMCs supplied cDNA or gDNA.

Produced via immunoSEQ multiplex PCR; TCRdb's table is partial and in-frame only. The sample records about 29,000 clones, over 70% being singletons. Sequenced sample: peripheral blood. The TCR sequence derives from a woman between 65 and 79 years old with active or convalescent COVID-19.

The CDR3 nucleotides read TGTGCCAGTAGTATAGATCTGCAGGGTACTGGCTACACCTTC. It encodes CASSIDLQGTGYTF. The chain recombines TRBV19 with TRBJ1-2, with D perhaps TRBD1 (5 bases). Trimming removed 0 bases from V and 7 bases from J, with 12 bases in between. Germline CDR1 LNHDA, CDR2 SQIVND (reference sequence). The CDR3 is 14 residues long.